This TCR beta chain derives from a study of human CD4 T cells and Enterobacteriaceae (TCRdb year 2020). What the study reported, not specific to this receptor: Compared with specific clonotypes, broadly cross-reactive clonotypes seemed more expanded ex vivo, with 11 of 19 and about 60% of the roughly 35 falling in the top 5%. The reactivity of ex vivo clonotypes was inferred solely through the matching of nucleotide sequences to CFSE-low cultures from the same donors.

Notes on this clone: Its target antigen remains unknown. Base qualities are not provided; no much larger clone lies one nucleotide away.

The ex vivo total memory CD4+ samples were sequenced at deep level, which gave a detection sensitivity of one cell in 200,000. Genomic DNA was extracted from cell pellets with the QIAamp DNA Micro Kit, and its quantity and purity were checked by spectrophotometry. Amplification of TCR Vbeta CDR3 regions was performed with the immunoSEQ multiplex PCR assay. Sequencing of amplicons was performed on the Illumina HiSeq platform. Each retrieved sequence was 87 nucleotides long and included the CDR3 region. The study's own analysis went as follows. A unique productive TCR Vbeta nucleotide sequence was defined as a clonotype and was quantified by productive template frequency from ImmunoSEQ Analyzer V3.0. A threshold at the top 5th percentile of each frequency-ranked repertoire was used to define expanded clonotypes. The R package fossil was used to compute repertoire overlap as Chao-Jaccard, and the R package MASS was used to visualize the overlap by nonmetric multidimensional scaling. TCRdb holds this immuneACCESS table with in-frame rearrangements only. Some clones are missing; in checked studies, unresolved V genes explain under half, and the rest has no known cause. D and trimming come from the DNA, and the V and J calls and clone size come from that table. The sample records tens of thousands of clones, 65% to 85% of which are singletons. Roughly 0.88% of the sample belongs to the ten largest clones.

Memory CD4+ T cells, defined as all CD4+ cells other than CD45RA+CCR7+CD95- naive cells, were FACS-sorted on a FACSAria III to a purity of over 95%. Blood from healthy donors was obtained from blood donation centers in Switzerland. Positive selection with CD4 and CD14 magnetic microbeads was used to enrich total CD4+ T cells and monocytes. CD8+, CD14+, CD16+, CD56+, CD19+ and CD25-bright cells were excluded prior to sorting. To assess in vivo expansion of bacteria-reactive clonotypes, total memory CD4+ T cells from a couple of blood donors were sequenced directly ex vivo. Peripheral blood mononuclear cells were isolated from donor blood using Ficoll-Paque Plus. The CDR3 runs 16 residues from the cysteine to the phenylalanine. The CDR3 DNA has 48 bases and is translated from base 1. From the germline V gene (reference sequence), CDR1 is PRHDT and CDR2 is FYEKMQ. V ends up 0 bases short and J 2 bases short, with an unmatched junction base count of 6.

The sample taken for sequencing was memory CD4+ T cells from blood. This sample's cell subset or site label indicates: total memory CD4 T cells sorted directly ex vivo, unstimulated. Rearrangement joined TRBV13 to TRBJ2-5; 7 central bases correspond to TRBD2. The receptor was derived from a human donor in good health. The CDR3 region has the sequence CASSLGSGGRQETQYF. The nucleotides read TGTGCCAGCAGCTTAGGCTCCGGGGGGAGACAAGAGACCCAGTACTTC.